This T cell receptor beta chain was profiled in a study of cytomegalovirus exposure and HLA in healthy donors. Broader study findings: TCR beta chains numbering under 200 were designated cytomegalovirus-associated. It was confirmed in vitro that a few of the CMV-associated chains were specific for CMV antigens.

The germline V gene has CDR1 SGHDN and CDR2 FVKESK. CDR3 length: 16 residues. V lost 4 bases and J lost 2; bases outside the gene matches: 9. Clones were read by immunoSEQ multiplex PCR, and TCRdb kept only the in-frame ones, dropping some. This sample has some 140,000 clones, with about 88% found just once. As for this clone: Its matching antigen is unknown.

Sequencing input: PBMCs. V gene TRBV14 combines with J gene TRBJ2-7; 9 nucleotides line up with TRBD1. This receptor was obtained from a man aged 18 to 30 in good health and CMV-seropositive. The CDR3 region has the DNA TGTGCCAGCAGCCCTTTGGGGCGGACAGGGGCCTACGAGCAGTACTTC. Its protein product is CASSPLGRTGAYEQYF.